This TCR beta chain derives from a study of blood T cell repertoires in COVID-19. About the study: Acute and convalescent COVID-19 specimens originated in the United States, Italy and Spain.

Assay used: immunoSEQ multiplex PCR; TCRdb lists only in-frame clones, some missing. The sample shows about 50,000 clones, around four fifths of them seen only once. Germline assignment: CDR1 MGHRA and CDR2 YSYEKL. This CDR3 contains 21 residues. V shed 3 bases, J shed 2 bases, and the junction held 21 bases outside the gene matches. The sequence was obtained from a woman in her fifties or sixties with acute COVID-19. V gene TRBV4-1 combines with J gene TRBJ2-3, with 9 bases that match TRBD2. Sequencing was performed on PBMCs or T cells enriched from blood (not recorded which). Written as DNA, the CDR3 is TGCGCCAGCAGCCAGTTCCATGTCGGCGGGGGGGCCCAAGAGGCCACAGATACGCAGTATTTT. It specifies CASSQFHVGGGAQEATDTQYF.